This T cell receptor beta chain was sequenced during a study of cytomegalovirus exposure and HLA in healthy donors. In germline, CDR1 is ENHRY, CDR2 SYGVKD. This CDR3 has 13 amino acids. The trim removed 10 bases at V and 2 bases at J, leaving 7 bases unmatched. The PCR was carried out with 60 Vbeta primers and 13 Jbeta primers. Sequenced by immunoSEQ multiplex PCR; TCRdb stores in-frame clones only, minus some. The sample yields about 170,000 clones, approximately 75% seen once. The sequencing sample was made of PBMCs. V is TRBV10-3 and J is TRBJ1-1; 7 bases are a match to TRBD1. This sequence originates from a girl under 18 in good health and CMV-seronegative. The CDR3 DNA reads as TGTGCCACCCACAGGGGTGGAAACACTGAAGCTTTCTTT. It yields the protein CATHRGGNTEAFF.